One and the same sample provided the 24 T cell receptor beta chains below, sequenced in a study of CD8 T cells in Susac syndrome. RNA amounts of about 0.5 to 1 ug underwent reverse transcription with random hexamers. TCRdb re-called the immunoSEQ multiplex PCR reads with MiXCR, one entry per CDR3 protein. The data contain about 210,000 distinct CDR3 sequences, approximately 94% of them singletons. Sequenced sample: CD4+ T cells from PBMCs. These receptors were obtained from a human donor with Susac syndrome.

The chain links TRBV10-3 to TRBJ2-1; 7 bases map to TRBD1. The germline CDR1 and CDR2 sequences are ENHRY and SYGVKD. With V trimmed by 5 bases and J by 3 bases, 4 bases remained unmatched. The CDR3 totals 14 residues. The CDR3 DNA reads TGTGCCATCAGTCCTGGGACAGACTACAATGAGCAGTTCTTC. It encodes CAISPGTDYNEQFF.

This chain uses TRBV7-2 with TRBJ2-3, with D hard to call. The V and J ends lost 5 bases and 1 base respectively, with 10 bases between them. The CDR3 spans 14 residues. Germline V lookup: CDR1 SGHTA, CDR2 FQGNSA. This CDR3 reads CASSPPYRTDTQYF. The CDR3 nucleotides are TGTGCCAGCAGCCCCCCGTATCGCACAGATACGCAGTATTTT.

The chain couples TRBV5-1 to TRBJ1-2; 8 bases line up with TRBD1. This CDR3 region has 15 residues. Germline CDR1 reads SGHRS; CDR2 reads YFSETQ. Unmatched junction bases numbered 10, after V lost 4 bases and J lost 5 bases. CDR3 amino acids: CASSGRTGMGYGYTF. The CDR3, as DNA: TGCGCCAGCAGCGGAAGGACAGGGATGGGATATGGCTACACCTTC.

This clonotype was picked up one time. The chain recombines TRBV27 with TRBJ2-4; D unclear. Germline V gives CDR1 MNHEY, CDR2 SMNVEV (reference sequence). This CDR3 has 15 residues. The V end lost 6 bases, the J end lost 8 bases, and 20 bases lay between the germline ends. CDR3 residues: CASSSDVRNRDIQYF. The CDR3 DNA reads TGTGCCAGCAGCTCGGACGTTCGTAATCGGGACATTCAGTACTTC.

This rearrangement joins TRBV3-1 to TRBJ2-1, with 12 bases aligning to TRBD2. V trimming: 6 bases; J trimming: 7 bases; junction bases outside the gene matches: 10. The CDR3 is 16 residues long. CDR1 and CDR2 (germline): LGHDT, YNNKEL (reference sequence). As DNA, the CDR3 is TGTGCCAGCAGAGGCCTCGGGACTAGCGGGCTTAATGAGCAGTTCTTC. Protein product: CASRGLGTSGLNEQFF.

V and J are TRBV9 and TRBJ1-4; 10 bases fit TRBD1. Germline trimming cut 4 bases from V and 7 bases from J; bases unmatched to any gene: 10. The CDR3 sequence is 16 residues long. CDR1 is SGDLS and CDR2 is YYNGEE in the germline V gene. CDR3 loop: CASSSSTGGGGEKLFF. The CDR3 bases are TGTGCCAGCAGCTCTTCGACAGGGGGCGGAGGTGAAAAACTGTTTTTT.

This chain joins TRBV7-9 and TRBJ2-1; 9 bases are shared with TRBD1. The V and J ends lost 7 bases and 7 bases, in that order; junction bases with no gene match: 17. CDR3 size: 17 residues. CDR1 and CDR2 from the germline V gene are SEHNR and FQNEAQ (reference sequence). The chain's CDR3 is CASIDSGGTGRWNEQFF. Written as DNA, the CDR3 is TGTGCCAGCATCGACAGTGGGGGGACAGGGCGTTGGAATGAGCAGTTCTTC.

V gene TRBV7-9 combines with J gene TRBJ1-3; possible D gene TRBD1, 5 bases. The V gene lost 6 bases and the J gene lost 9 bases, with 18 bases spanning the gap. This CDR3 has 14 amino acids. Germline-derived CDR1 and CDR2 are SEHNR and FQNEAQ (reference sequence). CDR3 in amino acids: CASRTSGPGGTIYF. In nucleotides, the CDR3 is TGTGCCAGCAGGACCTCGGGACCGGGAGGCACCATATATTTT.

The chain combines TRBV15 with TRBJ1-2; no reliable D call. The V end lost 0 bases, the J end lost 4 bases, and 6 bases lay between the germline ends. The CDR3 length is 13 residues. Germline V gene data show CDR1 as LNHNV and CDR2 as YYDKDF (reference sequence). The CDR3 region has the DNA TGTGCCACCAGCAGAGAGGAGAGCTATGGCTACACCTTC. This gives the protein CATSREESYGYTF.

This clonotype has a single count. Here the CDR3 DNA reads TGCGCCAGCAGCCAAGCCAACTCTGGAAACACCATATATTTT. It codes for CASSQANSGNTIYF. V gene TRBV4-1 combines with J gene TRBJ1-3; no definite D call. With 1 base removed from V and 0 bases from J, the gap between germline ends came to 4 bases. Germline assignment: CDR1 MGHRA and CDR2 YSYEKL. The CDR3 sequence is 14 residues long.

The genes are TRBV3-1 and TRBJ1-1, with TRBD1 matching over 7 bases. The CDR3 runs to 16 residues. Germline loops: CDR1 LGHDT, CDR2 YNNKEL (reference sequence). The ends lost 4 bases at V and 0 bases at J; junction bases unmatched: 8. The CDR3 DNA reads as TGTGCCAGCAGCCTCACACAGGGGTCGATGAACACTGAAGCTTTCTTT. Protein sequence: CASSLTQGSMNTEAFF.

This chain connects TRBV30 to TRBJ1-2, with D perhaps matching TRBD1 (5 bases). V was shortened by 0 bases and J by 3 bases, with 17 bases between the two germline ends. CDR3 length equals 16 residues. Germline loops: CDR1 GTSNPN, CDR2 SVGIG (reference sequence). The CDR3 spells CAWSVAGTLTYYGYTF. Here the CDR3 DNA reads TGTGCCTGGAGTGTTGCGGGGACGTTGACTTACTATGGCTACACCTTC.

J is TRBJ1-5 and V is TRBV24-1; 7 nucleotides line up with TRBD1. With 3 bases clipped from V and 0 bases from J, the junction kept 1 base outside the gene matches. This CDR3 comprises 15 residues. Germline CDR1 KGHDR, CDR2 SFDVKD. CDR3 sequence reads: CATSDGTASNQPQHF. In DNA, the CDR3 is TGTGCCACCAGTGATGGGACAGCTAGCAATCAGCCCCAGCATTTT.

This clonotype showed up just once. This rearrangement joins TRBV25-1 to TRBJ1-1, with 9 bases aligning to TRBD1. V dropped 4 bases and J dropped 4; count of bases not matched to a gene: 13. CDR1 is MGHDK and CDR2 is SYGVNS in the germline V gene. The CDR3 is 17 residues long. CDR3: CASSGRDRAYWGTEAFF. DNA of the CDR3: TGTGCCAGCAGTGGCCGGGACAGGGCGTATTGGGGCACTGAAGCTTTCTTT.

This chain joins TRBV3-1 and TRBJ1-6; D not certain. Per the germline V gene, CDR1 is LGHDT and CDR2 is YNNKEL (reference sequence). V shed 4 bases and J shed 5 bases, with 9 bases lying between them. The length of the CDR3 is 14 residues. In DNA form, the CDR3 reads TGTGCCAGCAGCCCCAGCCACAATAATTCACCCCTCCACTTT. Encoded protein: CASSPSHNNSPLHF.

V gene TRBV6-1 combines with J gene TRBJ2-3; TRBD2 matches 14 bases. This CDR3 comprises 16 residues. V was clipped by 6 bases and J by 7 bases; unmatched bases: 9. CDR1 and CDR2 (germline): MNHNS, SASEGT. CDR3 sequence reads: CASSAGTSGGLYTQYF. CDR3 in DNA: TGTGCCAGCAGCGCCGGGACTAGCGGGGGCTTGTATACGCAGTATTTT.

The chain has TRBV30 and TRBJ1-5, with TRBD1 as a possible D gene (6 bases). Germline-derived CDR1 and CDR2 are GTSNPN and SVGIG (reference sequence). Trimming shortened V by 2 bases and J by 3 bases, and 14 bases separated the two germline ends. The CDR3 runs 15 residues. CDR3 amino acids: CAWSTQGPTNQPQHF. The CDR3 bases are TGTGCCTGGAGTACTCAGGGGCCCACCAATCAGCCCCAGCATTTT.

This chain uses TRBV5-6 with TRBJ2-7; 8 nucleotides align to TRBD1. CDR1 and CDR2 (germline): SGHDT, YYEEEE. The ends lost 4 bases at V and 5 bases at J; junction bases unmatched: 11. CDR3 length equals 15 residues. The CDR3 sequence is CASSLRTGLGDEQYF. DNA of the CDR3: TGTGCCAGCAGCCTAAGGACAGGGTTAGGTGACGAGCAGTACTTC.

This sequence joins TRBV28 and TRBJ1-2; 7 bases are a match to TRBD1. With 5 bases clipped from V and 6 bases from J, the junction kept 9 bases outside the gene matches. In germline, CDR1 is MDHEN, CDR2 SYDVKM. The CDR3 runs 14 residues. CDR3: CASSPEGAVHGYTF. CDR3 nucleotide sequence: TGTGCCAGCAGTCCAGAGGGGGCGGTCCATGGCTACACCTTC.

The rearrangement joins TRBV4-2 to TRBJ2-1; 8 bases are a match to TRBD2. The V and J ends lost 0 bases and 0 bases, in that order; junction bases with no gene match: 7. The germline gives CDR1 LGHNA, CDR2 YNFKEQ. This CDR3 has 18 amino acids. CDR3: CASSQDYGGGSSYNEQFF. The CDR3 DNA is TGTGCCAGCAGCCAAGACTACGGGGGGGGGAGCTCCTACAATGAGCAGTTCTTC.

The CDR3: CATLFKNIQYF. In nucleotides, the CDR3 is TGTGCCACCCTGTTCAAAAACATTCAGTACTTC. The chain recombines TRBV15 with TRBJ2-4; D not certain. V dropped 8 bases and J dropped 3 bases, with 5 bases sitting between them. The CDR3 length is 11 residues. Germline loops: CDR1 LNHNV, CDR2 YYDKDF (reference sequence).

This chain links TRBV6-5 with TRBJ2-7, with 9 bases fitting TRBD1. The CDR3 is made up of 13 amino acids. Germline-derived CDR1 and CDR2 are MNHEY and SVGAGI. V shed 6 bases, J shed 5 bases, and the junction held 5 bases outside the gene matches. The CDR3 coding sequence is TGTGCCAGCAGGGGGACAGGGCGCGACGAGCAGTACTTC. Amino acids: CASRGTGRDEQYF.

The chain carries TRBV6-5 and TRBJ2-5; 12 bases fit TRBD2. The CDR3 covers 19 residues. After removal of 4 bases from V and 0 bases from J, the junction contained 12 bases not matched to a gene. Germline CDR1 and CDR2: MNHEY and SVGAGI. CDR3 DNA: TGTGCCAGCAGTTCCGAACTAGCGGGGGGTTTGAGTAACCAAGAGACCCAGTACTTC. Protein product: CASSSELAGGLSNQETQYF.

The chain joins TRBV20-1 to TRBJ2-1; 7 bases match TRBD1. This CDR3 region has 16 residues. CDR1 DFQATT and CDR2 SNEGSKA come from the germline V gene (reference sequence). J gave up 0 bases and V 0 bases, and 5 bases lay outside the gene matches. CDR3 in amino acids: CSARELQGSSYNEQFF. CDR3 bases: TGCAGTGCTAGAGAACTACAGGGGAGCTCCTACAATGAGCAGTTCTTC.